These 13 T cell receptor beta chains came from one sample sequenced in a study of cytomegalovirus exposure and HLA in healthy donors. The method was immunoSEQ multiplex PCR; TCRdb's version includes in-frame clones alone and lacks a portion of them. Altogether tens of thousands of clones are present, about 94% being singletons, with the ten largest covering 1.2% to 1.5%. Sequenced input: PBMCs. Source of these receptors: a man between 18 and 29 years old in good health and CMV-seropositive.

The chain employs TRBV30 and TRBJ1-2; D may be TRBD1 (5 bases). This CDR3 has 15 residues. CDR1 and CDR2 (germline): GTSNPN, SVGIG (reference sequence). V dropped 5 bases and J dropped 4 bases, with 20 bases sitting between them. The CDR3 spells CAWAYLRAGSYGYTF. CDR3 DNA sequence: TGTGCCTGGGCCTATCTCAGGGCAGGGTCCTATGGCTACACCTTC.

The rearrangement uses TRBV27 and TRBJ2-2, with D possibly being TRBD2 (5 bases). The CDR3 totals 16 residues. Germline V lookup: CDR1 MNHEY, CDR2 SMNVEV (reference sequence). V was clipped by 7 bases and J by 3 bases, with 18 bases between them. This CDR3 reads CASTLWALGDTGELFF. CDR3 DNA: TGTGCCAGCACTCTCTGGGCCCTCGGGGACACCGGGGAGCTGTTTTTT.

The chain combines TRBV4-1 with TRBJ2-1, with D tentatively TRBD2 (6 bases). CDR3 size: 14 residues. Trimming took 4 bases from V and 6 from J, leaving 13 bases between them. Germline CDR1 reads MGHRA; CDR2 reads YSYEKL. The CDR3 DNA follows: TGCGCCAGCAGCCCGACGACTAGTTTCAATGAGCAGTTCTTC. Protein product: CASSPTTSFNEQFF.

The rearrangement links TRBV7-9 to TRBJ1-2; the match to TRBD1 covers 10 bases. Trimming cost V 2 bases and J 5 bases; bases outside gene matches: 5. This CDR3 is built from 15 residues. Germline-derived CDR1 and CDR2 are SEHNR and FQNEAQ (reference sequence). The CDR3 protein is CASSLQTGGLYGYTF. CDR3 nucleotide sequence: TGTGCCAGCAGCTTACAGACAGGGGGCCTTTATGGCTACACCTTC. Supplemented by reference TRBV7-9 and TRBJ1-2, the full variable domain reads DTGVSQNPRHKITKRGQNVTFRCDPISEHNRLYWYRQTLGQGPEFLTYFQNEAQLEKSRLLSDRFSAERPKGSFSTLEIQRTEQGDSAMYLCASSLQTGGLYGYTFGSGTRLTVV.

V gene TRBV9 combines with J gene TRBJ2-7; TRBD2 matches at 11 bases. Germline CDR1 and CDR2: SGDLS and YYNGEE. Germline trimming cut 1 base from V and 0 bases from J; bases unmatched to any gene: 0. CDR3 length: 15 residues. Here the CDR3 reads CASSVTSGGSYEQYF. The CDR3 DNA is TGTGCCAGCAGCGTAACTAGCGGGGGCTCCTACGAGCAGTACTTC. Using reference TRBV9 and TRBJ2-7 for the parts outside the CDR3, the full variable domain is DSGVTQTPKHLITATGQRVTLRCSPRSGDLSVYWYQQSLDQGLQFLIQYYNGEERAKGNILERFSAQQFPDLHSELNLSSLELGDSALYFCASSVTSGGSYEQYFGPGTRLTVT.

V is TRBV27 and J is TRBJ1-1; D is unclear. Germline values: CDR1 MNHEY, CDR2 SMNVEV (reference sequence). Deletions cut 3 bases from V and 4 bases from J, with 6 bases between. This CDR3 is built from 12 residues. The CDR3 sequence: CASSFRGTEAFF. In DNA, the CDR3 is TGTGCCAGCAGTTTTCGGGGCACTGAAGCTTTCTTT.

CDR3 sequence: CASSGGGQKETQYF. In DNA, the CDR3 is TGCGCCAGCAGCGGCGGGGGCCAGAAAGAGACCCAGTACTTC. V gene TRBV5-1 combines with J gene TRBJ2-5, with D possibly TRBD2 on 7 matching bases. Germline V CDR1 and CDR2: SGHRS, YFSETQ. Trimming left V 4 bases short and J 3 bases short, with 13 bases between. The CDR3 is 14 residues long.

V gene TRBV11-3 combines with J gene TRBJ2-5, with a weak D call TRBD2 (6 bases). The germline CDR1 and CDR2 sequences are SGHNT and YENEEA. With 5 bases removed from V and 6 bases from J, the gap between germline ends came to 19 bases. The CDR3 runs to 15 residues. CDR3 in amino acids: CASSAGTGGGKTQYF. The DNA for the CDR3 is TGTGCCAGCAGCGCAGGGACTGGCGGAGGGAAGACCCAGTACTTC.

The genes are TRBV11-2 and TRBJ1-2, with D possibly TRBD1 on 6 matching bases. This CDR3 comprises 14 residues. The germline V gene encodes CDR1 SGHAT and CDR2 FQNNGV. The V end was cut by 6 bases, the J end by 6 bases, with 17 bases between. For the CDR3, the DNA is TGTGCCAGCAGATCTATAACAGGGTCCCATGGCTACACCTTC. The encoded protein is CASRSITGSHGYTF. Filled out from reference TRBV11-2 and TRBJ1-2, the complete variable domain reads EAGVAQSPRYKIIEKRQSVAFWCNPISGHATLYWYQQILGQGPKLLIQFQNNGVVDDSQLPKDRFSAERLKGVDSTLKIQPAKLEDSAVYLCASRSITGSHGYTFGSGTRLTVV.

The J gene is TRBJ1-4, the V gene TRBV28; D gene uncertain. The CDR3 runs 14 residues. Germline V gene lookup returns CDR1 MDHEN and CDR2 SYDVKM. V shed 8 bases and J shed 7 bases, with 17 bases lying between them. The CDR3 DNA follows: TGTGCCAGCTCGCCCCTCACCGCGGGTGAAAAACTGTTTTTT. This encodes CASSPLTAGEKLFF.

V usage is TRBV29-1 and J usage is TRBJ2-3; 9 bases line up with TRBD1. The CDR3 spans 14 residues. Germline V gene sequence: CDR1 SQVTM, CDR2 ANQGSEA. V lost 4 bases, J lost 1 base, and 3 bases stayed unmatched. The chain's CDR3 is CSVGRTGGTDTQYF. The CDR3 DNA reads TGCAGCGTTGGAAGGACAGGGGGCACAGATACGCAGTATTTT.

The V and J genes are TRBV11-2 and TRBJ2-7; TRBD2 matches 8 bases. CDR3 size: 12 residues. Germline-derived CDR1 and CDR2 are SGHAT and FQNNGV. Trimming at V came to 1 base and at J to 11 bases, leaving 4 bases not matched to a gene. CDR3 region: CASSLGGAGEYF. CDR3 DNA sequence: TGTGCCAGCAGCTTAGGGGGAGCGGGGGAGTACTTC.

CDR3 sequence (DNA): TGCGCCAGCAGCCAATTCTGGGCTAGCGGGAGCTACGAGCAGTACTTC. Residues: CASSQFWASGSYEQYF. The gene calls are TRBV4-1 and TRBJ2-7; 10 bases fit TRBD2. The germline gives CDR1 MGHRA, CDR2 YSYEKL. The V gene end was trimmed by 2 bases and the J gene end by 3 bases; junction bases not matched to a gene: 7. The CDR3 is made up of 16 amino acids.